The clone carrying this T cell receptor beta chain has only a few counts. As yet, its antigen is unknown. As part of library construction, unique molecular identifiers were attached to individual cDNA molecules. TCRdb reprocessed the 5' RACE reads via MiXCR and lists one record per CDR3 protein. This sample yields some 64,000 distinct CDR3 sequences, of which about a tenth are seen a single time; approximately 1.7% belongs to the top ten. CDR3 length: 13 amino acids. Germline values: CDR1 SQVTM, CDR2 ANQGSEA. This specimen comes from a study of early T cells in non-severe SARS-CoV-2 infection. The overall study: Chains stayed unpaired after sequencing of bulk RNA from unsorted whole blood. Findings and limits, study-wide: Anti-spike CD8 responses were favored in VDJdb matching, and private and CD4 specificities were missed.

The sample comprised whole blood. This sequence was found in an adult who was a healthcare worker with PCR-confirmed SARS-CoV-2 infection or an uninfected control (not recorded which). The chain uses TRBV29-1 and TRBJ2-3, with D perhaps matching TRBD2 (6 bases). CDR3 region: CPSGETGEDTQYF. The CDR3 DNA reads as TGCCCATCGGGGGAGACTGGCGAGGATACGCAGTATTTT.